Presented here are 29 T cell receptor beta chains from one specimen sequenced in a study of cytomegalovirus exposure and HLA in healthy donors. Both 60 Vbeta primers and 13 Jbeta primers went into the PCR. Sequencing was performed with immunoSEQ multiplex PCR; in TCRdb, only in-frame clones are kept and a portion is missing. This sample carries about 110,000 clones, 73% of them seen once, and the ten largest clones take roughly 8%. Sequencing was performed on PBMCs. These receptors all stem from a man aged 35 to 55 in good health and CMV-seronegative.

V is TRBV7-8 and J is TRBJ1-6; D is uncertain. There are 15 residues in the CDR3. Deletions cut 1 base from V and 9 bases from J, with 13 bases between. Germline V gene lookup returns CDR1 SGHVS and CDR2 FQNEAQ. The CDR3 spells CASSLDGLAASPLHF. In DNA, the CDR3 is TGTGCCAGCAGCTTAGATGGCTTGGCGGCTTCACCCCTCCACTTT.

The chain employs TRBV11-3 and TRBJ2-3; 8 bases agree with TRBD2. CDR1 and CDR2 from the germline V gene are SGHNT and YENEEA. Trimming removed 2 bases from V and 3 bases from J; junction bases left unmatched: 10. CDR3 size: 17 residues. CDR3 sequence reads: CASSLSSGASGTDTQYF. DNA of the CDR3: TGTGCCAGCAGCTTATCTTCGGGGGCTAGCGGGACAGATACGCAGTATTTT.

This clone was seen once. The rearrangement joins TRBV6-5 to TRBJ1-5; 10 nucleotides align to TRBD1. The germline CDR1 and CDR2 sequences are MNHEY and SVGAGI. The CDR3 length is 14 residues. The J segment lost 4 bases and the V segment lost 5 bases, leaving 2 bases of the junction unmatched. Written as DNA, the CDR3 is TGTGCCAGCAGTCCGGGACAGGGGAATCAGCCCCAGCATTTT. It codes for CASSPGQGNQPQHF.

This chain joins TRBV29-1 and TRBJ1-5, with D tentatively TRBD1 (5 bases). Germline V gene sequence: CDR1 SQVTM, CDR2 ANQGSEA. This CDR3 has 13 residues. Trimming took off 4 bases at V and 7 bases at J, with 14 bases between the two ends. Written as DNA, the CDR3 is TGCAGCGTTGGATGGGGGGGAAAACAGCCCCAGCATTTT. Protein product: CSVGWGGKQPQHF.

The chain carries TRBV7-2 and TRBJ2-3, with D possibly matching TRBD1 (6 bases). From germline, CDR1 is SGHTA and CDR2 FQGNSA. The CDR3 covers 16 residues. V was clipped by 5 bases and J by 4 bases, with 19 bases between them. This chain's CDR3 is CASSTPPWGRSDTQYF. DNA of the CDR3: TGTGCCAGCAGCACCCCCCCCTGGGGGCGGTCAGATACGCAGTATTTT.

Only one count was recorded for this clone. The chain is built from TRBV7-9 and TRBJ2-1; a weak D match, TRBD1 (6 bases). The CDR3 spans 15 residues. Germline CDR1 reads SEHNR; CDR2 reads FQNEAQ (reference sequence). Between the trimmed V and J ends, which lost 3 bases and 0 bases, there was a span of 9 bases. CDR3: CASSLGAYSYNEQFF. DNA for the CDR3: TGTGCCAGCAGCTTGGGGGCCTACTCCTACAATGAGCAGTTCTTC.

This clone was picked up a small number of times. The chain uses TRBV4-3 and TRBJ1-6; D is ambiguous. Trimming stripped 2 bases from V and 8 bases from J, with 16 bases between. CDR1 and CDR2 (germline): LGHNA, YSLEER. The length of the CDR3 is 16 residues. The CDR3 DNA reads TGCGCCAGCAGCCAAAGAGGAGGGATGTCGGATTCACCCCTCCACTTT. Its translation: CASSQRGGMSDSPLHF.

This clone came up once. The V gene is TRBV9, the J gene TRBJ2-2; D might be TRBD1 (6 bases). V lost 0 bases and J 4 bases, leaving 13 bases between the germline ends. In germline, CDR1 is SGDLS, CDR2 YYNGEE. This CDR3 is 16 amino acids long. CDR3 nucleotide sequence: TGTGCCAGCAGCGTAGTAGGGACAACGGCCACCGGGGAGCTGTTTTTT. This translates into CASSVVGTTATGELFF.

The rearrangement uses TRBV29-1 and TRBJ2-1; 9 nucleotides match TRBD2. Trimming at V came to 4 bases and at J to 7 bases, leaving 5 bases not matched to a gene. This CDR3 has 13 amino acids. Germline assignment: CDR1 SQVTM and CDR2 ANQGSEA. CDR3 DNA sequence: TGCAGCGTTGGCGGGGGGGCCGGGAATGAGCAGTTCTTC. Residues: CSVGGGAGNEQFF.

The chain combines TRBV7-9 with TRBJ1-2, with TRBD1 identical over 8 bases. The germline CDR1 and CDR2 sequences are SEHNR and FQNEAQ (reference sequence). The junction had 5 bases not matched to a gene; V was cut back by 5 bases and J by 3 bases. This CDR3 is built from 14 residues. The CDR3 DNA reads TGTGCCAGCAGCCCCGGACAGGGAGACTATGGCTACACCTTC. This sequence encodes CASSPGQGDYGYTF.

Only one count was recorded for this clone. V and J are TRBV28 and TRBJ2-2; 8 bases match TRBD2. This CDR3 is 16 amino acids long. Germline V lookup: CDR1 MDHEN, CDR2 SYDVKM. V trimming: 5 bases; J trimming: 1 base; junction bases outside the gene matches: 6. The CDR3 loop is CASSPPLAGNTGELFF. The CDR3 bases are TGTGCCAGCAGTCCCCCGCTAGCGGGGAACACCGGGGAGCTGTTTTTT.

This sequence joins TRBV15 and TRBJ2-7; maybe TRBD1 (8 bases). This CDR3 spans 14 amino acids. Germline V gene sequence: CDR1 LNHNV, CDR2 YYDKDF (reference sequence). With 3 bases removed from V and 5 bases from J, the gap between germline ends came to 14 bases. This CDR3 reads CATSSRQGRDEQYF. As DNA, the CDR3 is TGTGCCACCAGCAGCCGACAGGGGAGGGACGAGCAGTACTTC. Full variable domain (outside the CDR3, taken from reference TRBV15 and TRBJ2-7): DAMVIQNPRYQVTQFGKPVTLSCSQTLNHNVMYWYQQKSSQAPKLLFHYYDKDFNNEADTPDNFQSRRPNTSFCFLDIRSPGLGDTAMYLCATSSRQGRDEQYFGPGTRLTVT.

This chain joins TRBV27 and TRBJ2-1; D unclear. This CDR3 spans 12 amino acids. V shed 5 bases and J shed 7 bases, with 9 bases lying between them. Germline V gives CDR1 MNHEY, CDR2 SMNVEV (reference sequence). The CDR3 sequence: CASSSRWNEQFF. The CDR3 DNA reads as TGTGCCAGCAGTAGCCGGTGGAATGAGCAGTTCTTC.

The chain recombines TRBV18 with TRBJ2-7; D is uncertain. This CDR3 comprises 14 residues. V was clipped by 1 base and J by 3 bases, with 10 bases between them. In germline, CDR1 is KGHSH, CDR2 LQKENI. CDR3 nucleotide sequence: TGTGCCAGCTCACCACTCAGAGGCGGCTACGAGCAGTACTTC. It encodes CASSPLRGGYEQYF.

This chain uses TRBV7-2 with TRBJ1-1; 10 bases are shared with TRBD1. The J segment lost 6 bases and the V segment lost 5 bases, leaving 3 bases of the junction unmatched. The CDR3 consists of 13 residues. Germline lookup yields CDR1 SGHTA and CDR2 FQGNSA. Written as DNA, the CDR3 is TGTGCCAGCAGCCCAGGACAGGGGGCTGAAGCTTTCTTT. Residues: CASSPGQGAEAFF.

The chain recombines TRBV4-3 with TRBJ2-7, with D maybe TRBD2 (6 bases). The ends were cut back, 0 bases at V and 3 bases at J, with 12 bases in the middle. The CDR3 extends over 15 amino acids. Germline CDR1 is LGHNA and CDR2 is YSLEER. CDR3 coding DNA: TGCGCCAGCAGCCAAGATATAGGACTAAACTACGAGCAGTACTTC. Its translation: CASSQDIGLNYEQYF.

This clone was seen more than once but under ten times. In DNA, the CDR3 is TGTGCCAGAAGCTTTAGACAGGGATTTTTTTCTGGGGCCAACGTCCTGACTTTC. This codes for CARSFRQGFFSGANVLTF. The chain joins TRBV5-3 to TRBJ2-6, with 7 nucleotides matching TRBD1. TRBV5-3 is reported as an ORF; its role is uncertain. The CDR3 is made up of 18 amino acids. V lost 2 bases and J lost 1; bases outside the gene matches: 9.

This clone was recorded a few times. The gene calls are TRBV7-2 and TRBJ2-5; D not resolved. The CDR3 is 14 amino acids. In germline, CDR1 is SGHTA, CDR2 FQGNSA. V lost 5 bases, J lost 2 bases, and 12 bases lay in between. The CDR3 sequence: CASSGEVTQETQYF. For the CDR3, the DNA is TGTGCCAGCAGCGGAGAGGTCACTCAAGAGACCCAGTACTTC.

The chain uses TRBV15 and TRBJ1-2; 7 bases fit TRBD1. The length of the CDR3 is 16 residues. Germline CDR1 LNHNV, CDR2 YYDKDF (reference sequence). J gave up 3 bases and V 0 bases, and 7 bases lay outside the gene matches. DNA of the CDR3: TGTGCCACCAGCAGAGAGTTCGGAGACAGGGACTATGGCTACACCTTC. This sequence encodes CATSREFGDRDYGYTF.

This clone has only one observation. The chain employs TRBV18 and TRBJ1-1, with D unresolved. V shed 3 bases and J shed 0 bases, with 11 bases lying between them. Per the germline V gene, CDR1 is KGHSH and CDR2 is LQKENI. This CDR3 has 15 amino acids. The CDR3 region is CASSPLGVMNTEAFF. The CDR3 DNA sequence: TGTGCCAGCTCACCTCTCGGGGTAATGAACACTGAAGCTTTCTTT.

This chain joins TRBV4-3 and TRBJ2-1; 16 bases align to TRBD2. Germline V CDR1 and CDR2: LGHNA, YSLEER. The V segment lost 0 bases and the J segment 9 bases; nucleotides outside the gene matches: 5. The CDR3 loop spans 17 amino acids. CDR3 nucleotide sequence: TGCGCCAGCAGCCAAGAGGGACTAGCGGGGGGGGCGGTTGAGCAGTTCTTC. The encoded protein is CASSQEGLAGGAVEQFF.

The V call is TRBV9, the J call TRBJ2-7; 7 bases are shared with TRBD1. The J segment lost 3 bases and the V segment lost 0 bases, leaving 3 bases of the junction unmatched. The length of the CDR3 is 14 residues. CDR1 and CDR2 from the germline V gene are SGDLS and YYNGEE. CDR3: CASSVEGQNYEQYF. CDR3 bases: TGTGCCAGCAGCGTAGAGGGACAGAACTACGAGCAGTACTTC. The variable domain in full, completed from reference TRBV9 and TRBJ2-7, reads DSGVTQTPKHLITATGQRVTLRCSPRSGDLSVYWYQQSLDQGLQFLIQYYNGEERAKGNILERFSAQQFPDLHSELNLSSLELGDSALYFCASSVEGQNYEQYFGPGTRLTVT.

V usage is TRBV4-1 and J usage is TRBJ2-1; the match to TRBD1 covers 10 bases. The CDR3 is made up of 18 amino acids. With 4 bases clipped from V and 3 bases from J, the junction kept 12 bases outside the gene matches. Germline CDR1 and CDR2: MGHRA and YSYEKL. DNA of the CDR3: TGCGCCAGCAGCCTACCCCCGGGACAGGGGCGAAGCTACAATGAGCAGTTCTTC. Encoded protein: CASSLPPGQGRSYNEQFF.

This clone was detected only a few times. V gene TRBV29-1 combines with J gene TRBJ2-1; 7 nucleotides agree with TRBD1. The length of the CDR3 is 15 residues. V was clipped by 7 bases and J by 7 bases; unmatched bases: 16. Germline loops: CDR1 SQVTM, CDR2 ANQGSEA. CDR3 DNA sequence: TGCAGCGCCAGACCCGGGACAGATTTAGGAAATGAGCAGTTCTTC. Protein product: CSARPGTDLGNEQFF.

Worth noting for this clone: Different DNA sequences within this sample yield the same CDR3. The CDR3 DNA is TGTGCCAGCAGCTTAACCGGGTACGAGCAGTACTTC. This sequence encodes CASSLTGYEQYF. This sequence joins TRBV11-2 and TRBJ2-7; D gene uncertain. The ends were cut back, 2 bases at V and 4 bases at J, with 6 bases in the middle. The CDR3 runs 12 residues. CDR1 is SGHAT, CDR2 FQNNGV, per germline.

This chain connects TRBV25-1 to TRBJ1-3; the D gene is possibly TRBD1 (5 bases). The V and J ends lost 6 bases and 2 bases respectively, with 5 bases between them. The V gene's germline CDR1 is MGHDK and CDR2 SYGVNS. The CDR3 has 12 residues. CDR3 nucleotide sequence: TGTGCCAGCAGAGGGGCTGGAAACACCATATATTTT. Translating it yields CASRGAGNTIYF.

This chain connects TRBV5-1 to TRBJ1-2; possibly TRBD1 for D (6 bases). CDR1 is SGHRS, CDR2 YFSETQ, per germline. The CDR3 is 14 amino acids. V lost 4 bases and J lost 8, with 18 bases in between. Written as DNA, the CDR3 is TGCGCCAGCAGCCGCTTAGAGACCACAGGGGGCTACACCTTC. Protein product: CASSRLETTGGYTF.

The chain employs TRBV27 and TRBJ2-2, with TRBD1 matching 8 bases. The CDR3 has 15 amino acids. Per the germline V gene, CDR1 is MNHEY and CDR2 is SMNVEV (reference sequence). V lost 7 bases and J lost 6; bases outside the gene matches: 10. CDR3 region: CASTPDRGNAGELFF. In DNA form, the CDR3 reads TGTGCCAGCACGCCCGACAGGGGTAACGCCGGGGAGCTGTTTTTT.

The chain employs TRBV5-1 and TRBJ2-1; TRBD2 matches 7 bases. The germline gives CDR1 SGHRS, CDR2 YFSETQ. This CDR3 has 15 residues. The V and J ends lost 0 bases and 2 bases, in that order; junction bases with no gene match: 2. DNA of the CDR3: TGCGCCAGCAGCTTGGGGGCGGGGGCCTACAATGAGCAGTTCTTC. This encodes CASSLGAGAYNEQFF.